This TCR beta chain appears in the sequencing data of a study of T cells in Graves' hyperthyroidism and ophthalmopathy. At the level of the study: Any treatment followed the collection of peripheral blood at initial diagnosis. Whole-study results and caveats: Ophthalmopathy could be told apart from stable hyperthyroidism with a 13 V-J model.

The CDR3 regions of TCR beta were amplified from RNA transcripts. HTBI primers were used for first-round RT-PCR of the TCR CDR3. MiXCR, run by TCRdb on the multiplex PCR reads, gives a single entry per CDR3 protein. The sample contains about 290,000 distinct CDR3 sequences, roughly a fifth of which appear only once. This clonotype was counted between two and nine times. Its target is not known. Germline assignment: CDR1 SGDLS and CDR2 YYNGEE. Trimming shortened V by 1 base and J by 5 bases, and 21 bases separated the two germline ends. The CDR3 has 17 amino acids. The clonotype originates from a man aged 50 to 59 with Graves' ophthalmopathy. Sequenced: blood. This chain uses TRBV9 with TRBJ2-5; D possibly corresponds to TRBD1 (8 bases). The CDR3, as DNA: TGTGCCAGCAGCGTACCCGGACAGGGAGGGTCGGGGGAGACCCAGTACTTC. Its translation: CASSVPGQGGSGETQYF. The whole variable domain, remainder taken from reference TRBV9 and TRBJ2-5, is DSGVTQTPKHLITATGQRVTLRCSPRSGDLSVYWYQQSLDQGLQFLIQYYNGEERAKGNILERFSAQQFPDLHSELNLSSLELGDSALYFCASSVPGQGGSGETQYFGPGTRLLVL.